This T cell receptor (beta chain) was identified during a study of control samples from healthy donors and cancer patients. Sequencing was performed with immunoSEQ multiplex PCR; in TCRdb, only in-frame clones are kept and a portion is missing. The sample yields some 120,000 clones, less than 95% seen once. CDR1 is KGHSH and CDR2 is LQKENI in the germline V gene. CDR3 length equals 18 residues. V lost 3 bases, J lost 7 bases, and 22 bases lay in between. The sequence was obtained from a man aged 25 to 40 in good health. The sample comprised blood. The chain employs TRBV18 and TRBJ1-6, with a weak D call TRBD1 (6 bases). CDR3 loop: CASSPLPGGNSGNSPLHF. CDR3 in DNA: TGTGCCAGCTCACCTCTGCCGGGGGGCAACTCTGGAAATTCACCCCTCCACTTT.